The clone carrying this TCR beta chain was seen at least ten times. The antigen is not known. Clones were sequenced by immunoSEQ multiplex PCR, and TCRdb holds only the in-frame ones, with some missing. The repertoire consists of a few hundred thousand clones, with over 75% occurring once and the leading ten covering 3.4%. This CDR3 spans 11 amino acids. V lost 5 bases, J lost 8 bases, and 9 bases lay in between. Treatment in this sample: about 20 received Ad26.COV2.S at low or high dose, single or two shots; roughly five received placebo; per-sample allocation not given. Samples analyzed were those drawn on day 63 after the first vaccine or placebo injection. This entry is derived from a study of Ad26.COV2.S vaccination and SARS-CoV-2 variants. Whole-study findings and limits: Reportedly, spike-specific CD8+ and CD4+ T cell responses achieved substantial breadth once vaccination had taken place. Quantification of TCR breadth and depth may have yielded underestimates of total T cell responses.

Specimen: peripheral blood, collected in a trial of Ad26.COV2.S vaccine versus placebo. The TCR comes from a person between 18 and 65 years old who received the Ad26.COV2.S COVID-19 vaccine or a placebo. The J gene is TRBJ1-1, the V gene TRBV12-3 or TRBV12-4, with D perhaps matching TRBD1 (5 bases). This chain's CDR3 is CASSRRTEAFF. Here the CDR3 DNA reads TGTGCCAGCAGTAGACGGACAGAAGCTTTCTTT.